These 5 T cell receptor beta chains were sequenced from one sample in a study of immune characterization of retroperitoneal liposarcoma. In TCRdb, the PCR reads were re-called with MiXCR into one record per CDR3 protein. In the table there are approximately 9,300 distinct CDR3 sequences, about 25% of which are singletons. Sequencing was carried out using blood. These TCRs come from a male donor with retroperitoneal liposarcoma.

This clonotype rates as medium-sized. CDR3 sequence (DNA): TGTGCCAGCAGTTCGGGACTAGCCACAGATACGCAGTATTTT. Amino acids: CASSSGLATDTQYF. V gene TRBV6-1 combines with J gene TRBJ2-3, with 9 bases matching TRBD2. Trimming took 5 bases from V and 2 from J; bases not matched to a gene: 2. CDR1 and CDR2 from the germline V gene are MNHNS and SASEGT. The CDR3 has 14 amino acids.

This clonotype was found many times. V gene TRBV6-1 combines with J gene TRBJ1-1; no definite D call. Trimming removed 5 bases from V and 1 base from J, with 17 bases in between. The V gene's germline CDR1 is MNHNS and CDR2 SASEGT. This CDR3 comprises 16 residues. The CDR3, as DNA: TGTGCCAGCAGTCCCCTTGGGTTGGATACGAACACTGAAGCTTTCTTT. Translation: CASSPLGLDTNTEAFF.

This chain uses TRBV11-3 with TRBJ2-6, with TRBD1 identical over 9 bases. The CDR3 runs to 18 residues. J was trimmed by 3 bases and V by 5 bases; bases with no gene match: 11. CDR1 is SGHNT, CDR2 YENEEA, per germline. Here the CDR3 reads CASSPRDREAIGANVLTF. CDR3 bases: TGTGCCAGCAGCCCCAGGGACAGGGAAGCGATTGGGGCCAACGTCCTGACTTTC.

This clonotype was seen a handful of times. CDR3 loop: CASSQEVGTKTNYGYTF. In DNA, the CDR3 is TGCGCCAGCAGCCAAGAGGTAGGGACAAAGACTAACTATGGCTACACCTTC. The V call is TRBV4-3, the J call TRBJ1-2; possibly TRBD1 for D (6 bases). Germline values: CDR1 LGHNA, CDR2 YSLEER. The ends were cut back, 0 bases at V and 0 bases at J, with 14 bases in the middle. This CDR3 spans 17 amino acids.

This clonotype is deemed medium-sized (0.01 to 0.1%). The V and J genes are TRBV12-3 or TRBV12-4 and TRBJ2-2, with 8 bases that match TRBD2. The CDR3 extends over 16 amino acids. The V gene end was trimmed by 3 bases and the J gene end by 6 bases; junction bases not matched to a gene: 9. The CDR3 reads CASSLRPAGVPGELFF. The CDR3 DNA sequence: TGTGCCAGCAGTTTGCGCCCAGCGGGGGTCCCCGGGGAGCTGTTTTTT.